The 19 T cell receptor beta chains below all came from one sample that was sequenced in a study of Graves' ophthalmopathy and Graves' hyperthyroidism. Amplification from RNA transcripts yielded the TCR beta CDR3 regions. Second-round multiplex PCR followed a first-round RT-PCR using HTBI primers. Each CDR3 protein is one row after TCRdb ran MiXCR on the multiplex PCR reads. The sample lists 230,000 or so distinct CDR3 sequences, 40% to 50% occurring once. Material: peripheral blood. All receptors derive from an adult man with Graves' ophthalmopathy.

The chain joins TRBV24-1 to TRBJ2-1; D is unclear. Germline lookup yields CDR1 KGHDR and CDR2 SFDVKD. This CDR3 is 16 amino acids long. V was clipped by 1 base and J by 0 bases, with 9 bases between them. CDR3 amino acids: CATSDFEPYSYNEQFF. The CDR3 DNA follows: TGTGCCACCAGTGATTTTGAGCCTTACTCCTACAATGAGCAGTTCTTC.

The chain is built from TRBV20-1 and TRBJ1-2; D might be TRBD1 (6 bases). The V end lost 5 bases, the J end lost 8 bases, and 15 bases lay between the germline ends. In germline, CDR1 is DFQATT, CDR2 SNEGSKA (reference sequence). The CDR3 has 12 residues. DNA of the CDR3: TGCAGTGCTGGGGCAGAGGGGGGGGGCTACACCTTC. Translating it yields CSAGAEGGGYTF.

DNA of the CDR3: TGTGCCAGCAGTTTAGCCGGGACACCTACCTACGAGCAGTACTTC. Translated, it gives CASSLAGTPTYEQYF. This chain joins TRBV12-3 or TRBV12-4 and TRBJ2-7; D is possibly TRBD1 (6 bases). The length of the CDR3 is 15 residues. V dropped 0 bases and J dropped 2 bases, with 11 bases sitting between them.

A word on this clonotype: This CDR3 is missing its conserved last phenylalanine or tryptophan, likely due to a read error. No DNA is shown, since the ends of the CDR3 on it are uncertain; the CDR3 is the one TCRdb lists. The chain uses TRBV7-2 and TRBJ2-7; the table names TRBD1, a call not compared with the DNA. The CDR3 region is 11 residues in length, termini included. Germline V gene sequence: CDR1 SGHTA, CDR2 FQGNSA. This CDR3 reads CASSFRTEKRL.

This clonotype was counted once. CDR3 residues: CSASPRRDIRETQYF. CDR3 bases: TGCAGTGCTAGTCCCAGGCGGGATATCAGAGAGACCCAGTACTTC. The chain links TRBV20-1 to TRBJ2-5, with a possible D match to TRBD2 (6 bases). V lost 3 bases, J lost 4 bases, and 18 bases lay in between. The CDR3 is 15 residues long. Germline-derived CDR1 and CDR2 are DFQATT and SNEGSKA (reference sequence).

This clonotype was seen at least ten times. The chain combines TRBV27 with TRBJ2-5; tentatively, D is TRBD2 (5 bases). CDR1 and CDR2 (germline): MNHEY, SMNVEV (reference sequence). V dropped 6 bases and J dropped 5 bases, with 19 bases sitting between them. This CDR3 comprises 15 residues. The CDR3 nucleotides are TGTGCCAGCAGCACCGGGGATGCAGGATGGGAGACCCAGTACTTC. Translated: CASSTGDAGWETQYF.

This clonotype was recorded at least ten times. The rearrangement joins TRBV7-9 to TRBJ1-1, with a weak D call TRBD1 (6 bases). Germline V gene lookup returns CDR1 SEHNR and CDR2 FQNEAQ (reference sequence). V lost 3 bases to trimming and J lost 4 bases, with 12 bases between them. The CDR3 covers 14 residues. The CDR3 loop is CASSFQDSSTEAFF. In DNA, the CDR3 is TGTGCCAGCAGCTTCCAGGACAGTTCCACTGAAGCTTTCTTT. Variable domain in full (rest from reference TRBV7-9 and TRBJ1-1): DTGVSQNPRHKITKRGQNVTFRCDPISEHNRLYWYRQTLGQGPEFLTYFQNEAQLEKSRLLSDRFSAERPKGSFSTLEIQRTEQGDSAMYLCASSFQDSSTEAFFGQGTRLTVV.

The gene calls are TRBV2 and TRBJ1-5; D not certain. Trimming took 2 bases from V and 0 from J, leaving 11 bases between them. In germline, CDR1 is SNHLY, CDR2 FYNNEI. This CDR3 has 16 residues. The CDR3: CASSESRAYSNQPQHF. CDR3 sequence (DNA): TGTGCCAGCAGTGAATCTAGGGCTTATAGCAATCAGCCCCAGCATTTT.

The chain is built from TRBV2 and TRBJ2-7; 9 nucleotides agree with TRBD2. The V segment lost 8 bases and the J segment 4 bases; nucleotides outside the gene matches: 12. The CDR3 runs to 15 residues. CDR1 and CDR2 from the germline V gene are SNHLY and FYNNEI. The CDR3 is CASGPGSGRLYEQYF. The CDR3 region has the DNA TGTGCCAGCGGCCCGGGAAGCGGGAGGTTATACGAGCAGTACTTC.

This clonotype was recorded many times. J is TRBJ2-7 and V is TRBV25-1; TRBD1 matches at 7 bases. Trimming at V came to 8 bases and at J to 6 bases, leaving 7 bases not matched to a gene. Germline assignment: CDR1 MGHDK and CDR2 SYGVNS. The CDR3 runs to 12 residues. The CDR3 DNA reads TGTGCCAGCCAGGACAGGATGGGCGAGCAGTACTTC. Translated, it gives CASQDRMGEQYF.

The chain couples TRBV24-1 to TRBJ2-2; 11 nucleotides align to TRBD2. The V and J ends lost 8 bases and 3 bases, in that order; junction bases with no gene match: 10. This CDR3 contains 17 residues. Germline loops: CDR1 KGHDR, CDR2 SFDVKD. The CDR3 loop reads CATNSVLAGEDTGELFF. The CDR3 DNA sequence: TGTGCCACCAACAGTGTACTAGCGGGAGAGGACACCGGGGAGCTGTTTTTT.

The V and J genes are TRBV6-5 and TRBJ2-5; 13 positions agree with TRBD2. There are 17 residues in the CDR3. In germline, CDR1 is MNHEY, CDR2 SVGAGI. The V segment lost 2 bases and the J segment 4 bases; nucleotides outside the gene matches: 7. The CDR3 loop is CASSYLGLAGVGETQYF. The CDR3 coding sequence is TGTGCCAGCAGTTACCTAGGACTAGCGGGGGTTGGAGAGACCCAGTACTTC.

V and J are TRBV10-3 and TRBJ2-5, with D uncertain. With 2 bases removed from V and 2 bases from J, the gap between germline ends came to 18 bases. Germline CDR1 is ENHRY and CDR2 is SYGVKD. The CDR3 is 17 residues long. The CDR3 loop is CAISERQVYTQQETQYF. DNA of the CDR3: TGTGCCATCAGTGAGCGCCAGGTTTATACCCAACAAGAGACCCAGTACTTC.

The chain links TRBV12-3 or TRBV12-4 to TRBJ1-2; TRBD1 matches 10 bases. Germline trimming cut 6 bases from V and 7 bases from J; bases unmatched to any gene: 8. The CDR3 has 14 amino acids. The CDR3 sequence: CASSSGTGAGGYTF. Here the CDR3 DNA reads TGTGCCAGCAGCAGCGGGACAGGGGCGGGTGGCTACACCTTC.

The rearrangement joins TRBV10-3 to TRBJ1-1; D gene ambiguous. The CDR3 sequence is 14 residues long. Trimming took off 10 bases at V and 2 bases at J, with 17 bases between the two ends. Germline-derived CDR1 and CDR2 are ENHRY and SYGVKD. The chain's CDR3 is CASRWTTANTEAFF. The DNA for the CDR3 is TGTGCCAGCAGATGGACTACAGCCAACACTGAAGCTTTCTTT.

V usage is TRBV7-9 and J usage is TRBJ2-7, with D perhaps matching TRBD1 (5 bases). Germline V gene lookup returns CDR1 SEHNR and CDR2 FQNEAQ (reference sequence). The ends were cut back, 6 bases at V and 4 bases at J, with 13 bases in the middle. The CDR3 runs to 13 residues. The chain's CDR3 is CASSPLRDYEQYF. The CDR3 coding sequence is TGTGCCAGCAGTCCCCTCAGGGATTACGAGCAGTACTTC. The full variable domain, rest sourced from reference TRBV7-9 and TRBJ2-7, is DTGVSQNPRHKITKRGQNVTFRCDPISEHNRLYWYRQTLGQGPEFLTYFQNEAQLEKSRLLSDRFSAERPKGSFSTLEIQRTEQGDSAMYLCASSPLRDYEQYFGPGTRLTVT.

The chain links TRBV29-1 to TRBJ1-3; tentative D call: TRBD1 (5 bases). Germline lookup yields CDR1 SQVTM and CDR2 ANQGSEA. Trimming left V 5 bases short and J 2 bases short, with 7 bases between. The CDR3 is 12 amino acids. CDR3 sequence reads: CSVLGAGNTIYF. The CDR3, as DNA: TGCAGCGTTCTAGGGGCTGGAAACACCATATATTTT.

The rearrangement uses TRBV12-3 or TRBV12-4 and TRBJ2-2; no definite D call. Trimming removed 7 bases from V and 6 bases from J, with 18 bases in between. The CDR3 extends over 15 amino acids. The CDR3 DNA sequence: TGTGCCAGCACCATTGGTCCTAGGTCCGCCGGGGAGCTGTTTTTT. This translates into CASTIGPRSAGELFF.

This clonotype appeared a few times. The rearrangement joins TRBV10-3 to TRBJ1-5, with D maybe TRBD1 (5 bases). Trimming stripped 3 bases from V and 2 bases from J, with 17 bases between. This CDR3 is built from 17 residues. CDR1 and CDR2 from the germline V gene are ENHRY and SYGVKD. CDR3 region: CAISDSGGGFGNQPQHF. CDR3 bases: TGTGCCATCAGTGACTCTGGGGGAGGTTTTGGCAATCAGCCCCAGCATTTT.